The 22 T cell receptor beta chains listed next were all sequenced from one sample in a study of T cell responses to AZD1222 COVID-19 vaccine. The data were produced by immunoSEQ multiplex PCR, yet TCRdb's version contains in-frame clones alone and is incomplete. The sample holds some 250,000 clones; approximately 94% are singletons and the top ten take roughly 0.5%. The sample was peripheral blood, taken 28 days after the second AZD1222 dose. All receptors derive from an adult who received the AZD1222 COVID-19 vaccine.

V usage is TRBV28 and J usage is TRBJ2-7; D call uncertain. Per germline, CDR1 MDHEN and CDR2 SYDVKM. Between the trimmed V and J ends, which lost 5 bases and 3 bases, there was a span of 11 bases. The CDR3 is made up of 13 amino acids. CDR3 DNA: TGTGCCAGCAGTCCCCCGCTGGTCTACGAGCAGTACTTC. This sequence encodes CASSPPLVYEQYF.

J is TRBJ1-2 and V is TRBV5-1; 10 bases are shared with TRBD1. Trimming took 3 bases from V and 4 from J; bases not matched to a gene: 9. The germline V gene has CDR1 SGHRS and CDR2 YFSETQ. The CDR3 extends over 16 amino acids. The CDR3 loop reads CASSSAPTGGGYGYTF. CDR3 in DNA: TGCGCCAGCAGCTCGGCGCCGACAGGGGGCGGCTATGGCTACACCTTC.

This clone was detected only once. The gene calls are TRBV5-1 and TRBJ2-2; a possible D gene is TRBD1 (6 bases). Germline V gives CDR1 SGHRS, CDR2 YFSETQ. CDR3 length: 13 amino acids. The V end lost 7 bases, the J end lost 0 bases, and 7 bases lay between the germline ends. CDR3 DNA sequence: TGCGCCAGCGGGGGCGCGAACACCGGGGAGCTGTTTTTT. It codes for CASGGANTGELFF.

The chain couples TRBV19 to TRBJ1-1; no clear D. The CDR3 runs to 14 residues. CDR1 and CDR2 (germline): LNHDA, SQIVND (reference sequence). V lost 5 bases to trimming and J lost 1 base, with 11 bases between them. For the CDR3, the DNA is TGTGCCAGTAGTGCCCCCCAGCCGAACACTGAAGCTTTCTTT. Translation gives CASSAPQPNTEAFF.

A note on this clone: Other nucleotide sequences in the sample specify the same CDR3. This chain joins TRBV27 and TRBJ2-7, with TRBD1 matching 8 bases. V shed 6 bases and J 1 base; nucleotides not matched to a gene: 2. The CDR3 is 13 residues long. From germline, CDR1 is MNHEY and CDR2 SMNVEV (reference sequence). The CDR3 loop reads CASSRTGSYEQYF. For the CDR3, the DNA is TGTGCCAGCAGCCGGACAGGGTCCTACGAGCAGTACTTC.

The rearrangement joins TRBV28 to TRBJ1-1, with a possible D match to TRBD1 (6 bases). This CDR3 has 14 residues. V was trimmed by 4 bases and J by 7 bases, leaving 16 bases between them. Germline loops: CDR1 MDHEN, CDR2 SYDVKM. In DNA, the CDR3 is TGTGCCAGCAGTTCCGGACAGCAGCCTTATGAAGCTTTCTTT. It specifies CASSSGQQPYEAFF.

V and J are TRBV5-4 and TRBJ1-2; 8 bases are shared with TRBD1. Germline V gene data show CDR1 as SGHNT and CDR2 as YYREEE (reference sequence). The CDR3 totals 13 residues. V gave up 4 bases and J gave up 3 bases; unmatched junction bases: 2. DNA of the CDR3: TGTGCCAGCAGCACGACAGGGGACTATGGCTACACCTTC. Translating gives CASSTTGDYGYTF.

The chain employs TRBV27 and TRBJ1-6; weak D call: TRBD1 (6 bases). In germline, CDR1 is MNHEY, CDR2 SMNVEV (reference sequence). Trimming shortened V by 3 bases and J by 7 bases, and 13 bases separated the two germline ends. This CDR3 spans 15 amino acids. For the CDR3, the DNA is TGTGCCAGCAGTTTGGTCAGGGGAGACAATTCACCCCTCCACTTT. Its translation: CASSLVRGDNSPLHF.

The chain combines TRBV28 with TRBJ2-5, with TRBD1 as a possible D gene (6 bases). Germline V gives CDR1 MDHEN, CDR2 SYDVKM. V lost 5 bases, J lost 3 bases, and 13 bases lay in between. The CDR3 contains 14 residues. The CDR3 sequence is CASSPRQVEETQYF. Written as DNA, the CDR3 is TGTGCCAGCAGTCCTCGACAGGTGGAAGAGACCCAGTACTTC.

The rearrangement uses TRBV20-1 and TRBJ2-2; D is uncertain. Germline V gene sequence: CDR1 DFQATT, CDR2 SNEGSKA (reference sequence). CDR3 length equals 14 residues. Trimming cost V 3 bases and J 0 bases, with 8 bases left between them. CDR3 sequence: CSASPYSNTGELFF. CDR3 bases: TGCAGTGCTAGTCCCTATTCGAACACCGGGGAGCTGTTTTTT.

The chain employs TRBV4-1 and TRBJ2-7; 10 positions agree with TRBD2. Germline assignment: CDR1 MGHRA and CDR2 YSYEKL. The CDR3 runs to 15 residues. Trimming at V came to 2 bases and at J to 2 bases, leaving 3 bases not matched to a gene. CDR3: CASSQLAGDTYEQYF. CDR3 nucleotide sequence: TGCGCCAGCAGCCAACTAGCGGGGGATACCTACGAGCAGTACTTC.

The rearrangement uses TRBV5-6 and TRBJ2-5; TRBD1 aligns across 7 bases. J gave up 5 bases and V 3 bases, and 4 bases lay outside the gene matches. Germline values: CDR1 SGHDT, CDR2 YYEEEE. CDR3 size: 13 residues. The CDR3 bases are TGTGCCAGCAGCTCTAAGGGGGCGGAGACCCAGTACTTC. This sequence encodes CASSSKGAETQYF.

V and J are TRBV10-3 and TRBJ2-3; D perhaps matches TRBD2 (6 bases). CDR1 is ENHRY and CDR2 is SYGVKD in the germline V gene. The V end was cut by 5 bases, the J end by 0 bases, with 12 bases between. The CDR3 is made up of 15 amino acids. CDR3 loop: CAISSTSLSTDTQYF. In nucleotides, the CDR3 is TGTGCCATCAGTTCCACTAGCCTTAGCACAGATACGCAGTATTTT.

This sequence joins TRBV19 and TRBJ2-3; 9 bases agree with TRBD2. With 6 bases clipped from V and 6 bases from J, the junction kept 16 bases outside the gene matches. The CDR3 has 17 amino acids. Germline V gene data show CDR1 as LNHDA and CDR2 as SQIVND (reference sequence). In nucleotides, the CDR3 is TGTGCCAGTAGCCCCGACGGGGCGGGGGGGCGAAGGGATACGCAGTATTTT. Its protein product is CASSPDGAGGRRDTQYF.

This clone occurred a few times. The genes are TRBV28 and TRBJ1-5; D remains unclear. The CDR3 extends over 12 amino acids. CDR1 is MDHEN, CDR2 SYDVKM, per germline. Deletions cut 7 bases from V and 2 bases from J, with 6 bases between. CDR3 coding DNA: TGTGCCAGCAAAAGGGGCAATCAGCCCCAGCATTTT. Encoded protein: CASKRGNQPQHF.

The J gene is TRBJ2-7, the V gene TRBV28; D remains unclear. The V gene's germline CDR1 is MDHEN and CDR2 SYDVKM. CDR3 size: 12 residues. Trimming removed 8 bases at V and 4 bases at J, with 12 bases between. Here the CDR3 reads CASGRAGYEQYF. The CDR3 DNA reads TGTGCCAGCGGCCGTGCAGGATACGAGCAGTACTTC.

The gene calls are TRBV7-6 and TRBJ1-3; the D gene is possibly TRBD1 (5 bases). Trimming took off 5 bases at V and 0 bases at J, with 17 bases between the two ends. CDR1 and CDR2 from the germline V gene are SGHVS and FNYEAQ. The CDR3 has 17 amino acids. CDR3 region: CASSETGGVNSGNTIYF. The CDR3 DNA follows: TGTGCCAGCAGCGAAACCGGGGGAGTGAACTCTGGAAACACCATATATTTT.

The gene calls are TRBV7-9 and TRBJ2-1, with 8 bases identical to TRBD2. Germline assignment: CDR1 SEHNR and CDR2 FQNEAQ (reference sequence). CDR3 length: 16 amino acids. V lost 5 bases and J lost 6; bases outside the gene matches: 12. CDR3 sequence (DNA): TGTGCCAGCAGCCCAGCGCGGACTAGCTTCGGCAATGAGCAGTTCTTC. Translation gives CASSPARTSFGNEQFF.

The chain has TRBV6-1 and TRBJ2-7, with TRBD2 identical over 9 bases. The CDR3 runs 15 residues. Trimming took 1 base from V and 6 from J; bases not matched to a gene: 7. CDR1 MNHNS and CDR2 SASEGT come from the germline V gene. The CDR3 coding sequence is TGTGCCAGCAGTGAAGAGACCGGACTAGCGCTCGAGCAGTACTTC. The encoded protein is CASSEETGLALEQYF.

The chain has TRBV10-3 and TRBJ1-5; D might be TRBD1 (5 bases). The CDR3 is 16 amino acids. V shed 0 bases and J shed 4 bases, with 13 bases lying between them. CDR1 is ENHRY, CDR2 SYGVKD, per germline. CDR3 DNA: TGTGCCATCAGTGAGTCGTTTTCGACAGCAAATCAGCCCCAGCATTTT. It yields the protein CAISESFSTANQPQHF.

The chain is built from TRBV5-1 and TRBJ2-2; 9 positions agree with TRBD1. The CDR3 consists of 14 residues. The J segment lost 4 bases and the V segment lost 7 bases, leaving 5 bases of the junction unmatched. Germline CDR1 is SGHRS and CDR2 is YFSETQ. DNA of the CDR3: TGCGCCAGCTCCGGGACAGGGTTCACCGGGGAGCTGTTTTTT. Residues: CASSGTGFTGELFF. The variable domain in full, completed from reference TRBV5-1 and TRBJ2-2, reads KAGVTQTPRYLIKTRGQQVTLSCSPISGHRSVSWYQQTPGQGLQFLFEYFSETQRNKGNFPGRFSGRQFSNSRSEMNVSTLELGDSALYLCASSGTGFTGELFFGEGSRLTVL.

The rearrangement links TRBV5-1 to TRBJ1-1; 7 bases fit TRBD1. Germline CDR1 SGHRS, CDR2 YFSETQ. Trimming took 4 bases from V and 3 from J; bases not matched to a gene: 9. This CDR3 is built from 15 residues. In nucleotides, the CDR3 is TGCGCCAGCAGCCTCAGACAGGGAACATACACTGAAGCTTTCTTT. This encodes CASSLRQGTYTEAFF.